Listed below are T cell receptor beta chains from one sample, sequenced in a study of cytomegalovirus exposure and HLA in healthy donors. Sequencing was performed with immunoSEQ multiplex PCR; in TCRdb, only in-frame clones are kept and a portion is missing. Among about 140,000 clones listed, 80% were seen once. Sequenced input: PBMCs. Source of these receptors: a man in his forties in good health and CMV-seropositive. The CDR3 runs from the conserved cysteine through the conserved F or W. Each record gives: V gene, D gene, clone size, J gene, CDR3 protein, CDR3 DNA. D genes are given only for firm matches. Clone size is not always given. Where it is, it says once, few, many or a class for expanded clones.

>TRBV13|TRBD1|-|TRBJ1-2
CASSSGTGLGYGYTF
TGTGCCAGCAGCTCGGGGACAGGGCTGGGCTATGGCTACACCTTC
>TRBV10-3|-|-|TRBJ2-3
CASQGGGTDTQYF
TGTGCCAGCCAAGGGGGGGGCACAGATACGCAGTATTTT
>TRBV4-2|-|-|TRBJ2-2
CASSQESGPVTGELFF
TGTGCCAGCAGCCAAGAATCGGGTCCCGTCACCGGGGAGCTGTTTTTT
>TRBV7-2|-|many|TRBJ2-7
CASSLVSAGNGYEQYF
TGTGCCAGCAGCTTAGTGTCGGCAGGGAACGGATACGAGCAGTACTTC
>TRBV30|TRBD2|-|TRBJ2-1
CAWRGLAEYNEQFF
TGTGCCTGGAGAGGACTAGCGGAGTACAATGAGCAGTTCTTC
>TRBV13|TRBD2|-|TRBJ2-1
CASSSGLAGGNEQFF
TGTGCCAGCAGCTCCGGACTAGCGGGTGGCAATGAGCAGTTCTTC
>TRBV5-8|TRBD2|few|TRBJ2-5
CASSWGGETQYF
TGTGCCAGCAGCTGGGGGGGAGAGACCCAGTACTTC
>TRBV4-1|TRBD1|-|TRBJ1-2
CASSQDGTGTPYGYTF
TGCGCCAGCAGCCAAGATGGGACAGGGACCCCCTATGGCTACACCTTC
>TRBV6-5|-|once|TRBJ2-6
CASRPGIGANVLTF
TGTGCCAGCAGGCCGGGAATCGGGGCCAACGTCCTGACTTTC
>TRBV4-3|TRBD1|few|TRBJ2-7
CASSQDGRQGDEQYF
TGCGCCAGCAGCCAAGATGGGAGACAGGGTGACGAGCAGTACTTC
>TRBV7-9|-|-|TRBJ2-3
CASSLIGQRASTDTQYF
TGTGCCAGCAGCTTGATCGGACAGCGTGCTAGCACAGATACGCAGTATTTT
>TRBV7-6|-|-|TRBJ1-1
CASSLSLNTEAFF
TGTGCCAGCAGCTTATCCTTGAACACTGAAGCTTTCTTT
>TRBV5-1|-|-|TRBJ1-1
CASSLGSTEAFF
TGCGCCAGCTCCCTGGGGAGCACTGAAGCTTTCTTT
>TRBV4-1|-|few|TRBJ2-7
CASSQARGGYEQYF
TGCGCCAGCAGCCAAGCGAGAGGGGGTTACGAGCAGTACTTC
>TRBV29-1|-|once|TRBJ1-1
CSVLRDKNTEAFF
TGCAGCGTTCTCCGGGACAAGAACACTGAAGCTTTCTTT
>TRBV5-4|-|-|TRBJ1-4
CASSLFAGATNEKLFF
TGTGCCAGCAGCCTATTCGCGGGTGCAACTAATGAAAAACTGTTTTTT
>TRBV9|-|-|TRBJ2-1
CASSVRRGGGNEQFF
TGTGCCAGCAGCGTAAGAAGAGGGGGGGGGAATGAGCAGTTCTTC
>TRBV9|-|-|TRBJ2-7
CASGEREQYF
TGTGCCAGCGGTGAACGGGAGCAGTACTTC
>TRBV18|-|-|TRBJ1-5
CASSPNNLGEGQPQHF
TGTGCCAGCTCACCAAACAATTTAGGGGAAGGTCAGCCCCAGCATTTT
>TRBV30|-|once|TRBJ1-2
CAWGWLGADNYGYTF
TGTGCCTGGGGCTGGTTGGGGGCAGATAACTATGGCTACACCTTC
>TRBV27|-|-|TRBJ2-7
CASSLSAGSLYEQYF
TGTGCCAGCAGTTTATCGGCGGGTTCCCTCTACGAGCAGTACTTC
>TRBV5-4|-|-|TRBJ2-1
CASSLPRGNEQFF
TGTGCCAGCAGCTTACCTAGGGGAAATGAGCAGTTCTTC
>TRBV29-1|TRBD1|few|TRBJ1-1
CSVETGEAEAFF
TGCAGCGTTGAGACAGGGGAAGCTGAAGCTTTCTTT
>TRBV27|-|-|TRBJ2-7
CASSLRRTSYEQYF
TGTGCCAGCAGTTTAAGACGGACATCTTACGAGCAGTACTTC
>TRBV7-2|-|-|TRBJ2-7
CASSLGTSCPYEQYF
TGTGCCAGCAGCTTAGGAACTAGCTGTCCCTACGAGCAGTACTTC
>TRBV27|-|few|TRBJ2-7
CASRGLSYEQYF
TGTGCCAGCAGGGGACTTTCCTACGAGCAGTACTTC
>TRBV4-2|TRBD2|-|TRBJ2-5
CASSLGTSGEQETQYF
TGTGCCAGCAGCCTAGGGACTAGCGGGGAACAAGAGACCCAGTACTTC
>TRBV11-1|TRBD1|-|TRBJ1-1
CASSSGQGPGTEAFF
TGTGCCAGCAGCTCCGGACAGGGGCCGGGCACTGAAGCTTTCTTT
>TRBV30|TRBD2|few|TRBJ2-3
CAWTQGGRETDTQYF
TGTGCCTGGACCCAAGGCGGGAGGGAGACAGATACGCAGTATTTT
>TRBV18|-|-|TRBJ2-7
CASSPSASYEQYF
TGTGCCAGCTCACCGTCAGCGTCCTACGAGCAGTACTTC
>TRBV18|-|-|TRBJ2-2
CASFLTGSAGELFF
TGTGCCAGCTTCCTGACAGGATCCGCCGGGGAGCTGTTTTTT
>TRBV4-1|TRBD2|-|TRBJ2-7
CASSWRPLTSGDYEQYF
TGCGCCAGCAGCTGGAGGCCGCTGACTAGCGGGGATTACGAGCAGTACTTC
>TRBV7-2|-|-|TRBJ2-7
CASSLGGHYEQYF
TGTGCCAGCAGCTTAGGTGGGCACTACGAGCAGTACTTC